One sample yielded the 2 T cell receptor beta chains listed below, sequenced in a study of post-analysis software for immune sequencing data. Their target antigens are unknown. Tagging with unique molecular identifiers was a feature of the TCR beta cDNA libraries. TCRdb used MiXCR to reprocess the PCR reads, holding one entry per CDR3 protein. The table lists about 200,000 distinct CDR3 sequences, about 30% of them singletons. Regarding the study as a whole: Compared with controls, patients had more of about 5 TRBV segments, including TRBV5-6, TRBV5-1 and TRBV20-1.

The sample taken for sequencing was blood. The receptors stem from a girl aged 2-17 years with multiple sclerosis.

The rearrangement links TRBV7-2 to TRBJ1-1, with D possibly being TRBD1 (5 bases). Trimming stripped 0 bases from V and 1 base from J, with 9 bases between. CDR1 and CDR2 from the germline V gene are SGHTA and FQGNSA. The length of the CDR3 is 15 residues. The CDR3 nucleotides are TGTGCCAGCAGCTTAGCCGCGGGGCCGAACACTGAAGCTTTCTTT. This gives the protein CASSLAAGPNTEAFF.

This clonotype was counted only a few times. The chain links TRBV27 to TRBJ2-7, with TRBD1 as a possible D gene (5 bases). Trimming removed 5 bases at V and 7 bases at J, with 15 bases between. The CDR3 loop spans 13 amino acids. The germline V gene encodes CDR1 MNHEY and CDR2 SMNVEV (reference sequence). CDR3 amino acids: CASSATAAGEQYF. The CDR3 DNA reads TGTGCCAGCAGTGCGACAGCAGCCGGGGAGCAGTACTTC.